A selection of T cell receptor beta chains follows, all from one sample in a study of blood T cell repertoires in COVID-19. The method was immunoSEQ multiplex PCR; TCRdb's version includes in-frame clones alone and lacks a portion of them. The sample lists about 140,000 clones; approximately 78% were seen once. The source material was peripheral blood. Source of these receptors: a woman at least 80 years old with acute or convalescent COVID-19. The CDR3 runs from the conserved cysteine through the conserved F or W. D genes are given only for firm matches. Size is omitted from some rows. Given values are once, few, many or a class for expanded clones.

D gene: NA; J gene: TRBJ1-5; CDR3 length: 13; clone size: NA; V gene: TRBV7-9; CDR3 protein: CASSQRQGQPQHF; CDR3 DNA: TGTGCCAGCAGCCAGAGGCAGGGTCAGCCCCAGCATTTT
D gene: NA; J gene: TRBJ1-4; CDR3 length: 13; clone size: NA; V gene: TRBV12-3/TRBV12-4; CDR3 protein: CASSFTRREKLFF; CDR3 DNA: TGTGCCAGCAGTTTCACGCGCAGGGAAAAACTGTTTTTT
D gene: NA; J gene: TRBJ1-1; CDR3 length: 15; clone size: NA; V gene: TRBV27; CDR3 protein: CASSSGYFGGTEAFF; CDR3 DNA: TGTGCCAGCAGCTCGGGTTATTTTGGGGGGACTGAAGCTTTCTTT
D gene: NA; J gene: TRBJ2-6; CDR3 length: 15; clone size: once; V gene: TRBV28; CDR3 protein: CASSPGGAGANVLTF; CDR3 DNA: TGTGCCAGCAGTCCGGGCGGGGCTGGGGCCAACGTCCTGACTTTC
D gene: NA; J gene: TRBJ1-1; CDR3 length: 13; clone size: NA; V gene: TRBV28; CDR3 protein: CASSYLRGGKAFF; CDR3 DNA: TGTGCCAGCAGCTATCTTAGAGGGGGTAAAGCTTTCTTT
D gene: TRBD2; J gene: TRBJ2-7; CDR3 length: 18; clone size: few; V gene: TRBV11-2; CDR3 protein: CASSWTSGRPASVYEQYF; CDR3 DNA: TGTGCCAGCAGCTGGACTAGCGGGAGGCCTGCGTCCGTCTACGAGCAGTACTTC
D gene: TRBD2; J gene: TRBJ2-5; CDR3 length: 15; clone size: NA; V gene: TRBV7-2; CDR3 protein: CASSKTSGLQETQYF; CDR3 DNA: TGTGCCAGCAGCAAGACTAGCGGGCTTCAAGAGACCCAGTACTTC
D gene: TRBD2; J gene: TRBJ2-3; CDR3 length: 16; clone size: NA; V gene: TRBV3-1/TRBV3-2; CDR3 protein: CASSYRLAGYTDTQYF; CDR3 DNA: TGTGCCAGCAGCTACAGACTAGCGGGGTACACAGATACGCAGTATTTT
D gene: NA; J gene: TRBJ2-1; CDR3 length: 16; clone size: few; V gene: TRBV3-1/TRBV3-2; CDR3 protein: CASSQNLETSYNEQFF; CDR3 DNA: TGTGCCAGCAGCCAAAACTTGGAGACCTCCTACAATGAGCAGTTCTTC
D gene: TRBD2; J gene: TRBJ2-3; CDR3 length: 17; clone size: NA; V gene: TRBV9; CDR3 protein: CASSVDPSGGGTDTQYF; CDR3 DNA: TGTGCCAGCAGCGTAGATCCTAGCGGGGGTGGCACAGATACGCAGTATTTT
D gene: NA; J gene: TRBJ1-6; CDR3 length: 15; clone size: NA; V gene: TRBV28; CDR3 protein: CASRSTYRVDSPLHF; CDR3 DNA: TGTGCCAGCAGGTCAACCTACAGGGTTGATTCACCCCTCCACTTT
D gene: NA; J gene: TRBJ1-1; CDR3 length: 17; clone size: once; V gene: TRBV30; CDR3 protein: CAWSGVQGRLMNTEAFF; CDR3 DNA: TGTGCCTGGAGTGGAGTCCAGGGAAGGTTGATGAACACTGAAGCTTTCTTT
D gene: NA; J gene: TRBJ1-3; CDR3 length: 14; clone size: NA; V gene: TRBV3-1/TRBV3-2; CDR3 protein: CASSQEGSGNTIYF; CDR3 DNA: TGTGCCAGCAGCCAAGAGGGGAGTGGAAACACCATATATTTT
D gene: NA; J gene: TRBJ2-5; CDR3 length: 13; clone size: NA; V gene: TRBV29-1; CDR3 protein: CSVGRLTKETQYF; CDR3 DNA: TGCAGCGTTGGGCGACTTACAAAAGAGACCCAGTACTTC
D gene: TRBD1; J gene: TRBJ1-2; CDR3 length: 14; clone size: NA; V gene: TRBV6-5; CDR3 protein: CASSPDRDGYGYTF; CDR3 DNA: TGTGCCAGCAGTCCGGACAGGGATGGCTATGGCTACACCTTC
D gene: NA; J gene: TRBJ1-2; CDR3 length: 15; clone size: NA; V gene: TRBV6-2/TRBV6-3; CDR3 protein: CASSLDGVTNYGYTF; CDR3 DNA: TGTGCCAGCAGTTTAGACGGAGTGACTAACTATGGCTACACCTTC
D gene: NA; J gene: TRBJ1-2; CDR3 length: 13; clone size: NA; V gene: TRBV7-2; CDR3 protein: CASNWGVNYGYTF; CDR3 DNA: TGTGCCAGCAACTGGGGAGTTAACTATGGCTACACCTTC
D gene: TRBD2; J gene: TRBJ2-1; CDR3 length: 16; clone size: NA; V gene: TRBV29-1; CDR3 protein: CSVEGPLAGGYNEQFF; CDR3 DNA: TGCAGCGTTGAAGGGCCCCTAGCGGGAGGTTACAATGAGCAGTTCTTC
D gene: NA; J gene: TRBJ2-7; CDR3 length: 14; clone size: NA; V gene: TRBV2; CDR3 protein: CASRTGTYTYEQYF; CDR3 DNA: TGTGCCAGCAGGACCGGGACATACACCTACGAGCAGTACTTC
D gene: TRBD1; J gene: TRBJ1-2; CDR3 length: 16; clone size: NA; V gene: TRBV27; CDR3 protein: CASSSLGQDDNYGYTF; CDR3 DNA: TGTGCCAGCAGTTCCCTCGGACAGGATGATAACTATGGCTACACCTTC
D gene: TRBD2; J gene: TRBJ2-3; CDR3 length: 17; clone size: NA; V gene: TRBV4-2; CDR3 protein: CASSGPGWERDGDTQYF; CDR3 DNA: TGTGCCAGCAGCGGCCCCGGGTGGGAGCGGGATGGAGATACGCAGTATTTT
D gene: TRBD1; J gene: TRBJ2-1; CDR3 length: 17; clone size: NA; V gene: TRBV6-4; CDR3 protein: CASSDETGTGGRDEQFF; CDR3 DNA: TGTGCCAGCAGTGACGAGACCGGGACAGGGGGTAGGGATGAGCAGTTCTTC
D gene: NA; J gene: TRBJ2-7; CDR3 length: 12; clone size: NA; V gene: TRBV7-8; CDR3 protein: CASSLSGYEQYF; CDR3 DNA: TGTGCCAGCAGCTTATCGGGCTACGAGCAGTACTTC
D gene: NA; J gene: TRBJ2-1; CDR3 length: 13; clone size: NA; V gene: TRBV9; CDR3 protein: CASSVDTRRREFF; CDR3 DNA: TGTGCCAGCAGCGTAGATACAAGGAGGAGGGAGTTCTTC
D gene: TRBD2; J gene: TRBJ2-7; CDR3 length: 15; clone size: few; V gene: TRBV7-6; CDR3 protein: CASTALAGRTYEQYF; CDR3 DNA: TGTGCCAGCACGGCGCTAGCGGGTCGTACCTACGAGCAGTACTTC
D gene: NA; J gene: TRBJ2-5; CDR3 length: 11; clone size: NA; V gene: TRBV6-5; CDR3 protein: CASSARETQYF; CDR3 DNA: TGTGCCAGCAGCGCCCGGGAGACCCAGTACTTC
D gene: NA; J gene: TRBJ2-1; CDR3 length: 12; clone size: NA; V gene: TRBV18; CDR3 protein: CASSPRVSEQFF; CDR3 DNA: TGTGCCAGCTCACCAAGAGTAAGTGAGCAGTTCTTC
D gene: NA; J gene: TRBJ1-1; CDR3 length: 13; clone size: NA; V gene: TRBV29-1; CDR3 protein: CSVGADANTEAFF; CDR3 DNA: TGCAGCGTTGGGGCTGACGCGAACACTGAAGCTTTCTTT
D gene: TRBD1; J gene: TRBJ1-2; CDR3 length: 15; clone size: NA; V gene: TRBV6-6; CDR3 protein: CASRRGDRTTYGYTF; CDR3 DNA: TGTGCCAGCCGGAGGGGGGACAGGACGACCTATGGCTACACCTTC
D gene: NA; J gene: TRBJ1-4; CDR3 length: 17; clone size: NA; V gene: TRBV18; CDR3 protein: CASSQSSGIATNEKLFF; CDR3 DNA: TGTGCCAGCTCACAATCCTCCGGGATTGCAACTAATGAAAAACTGTTTTTT
D gene: NA; J gene: TRBJ2-5; CDR3 length: 12; clone size: NA; V gene: TRBV18; CDR3 protein: CASSPPSETQYF; CDR3 DNA: TGTGCCAGCTCACCACCGAGTGAGACCCAGTACTTC
D gene: NA; J gene: TRBJ2-7; CDR3 length: 13; clone size: NA; V gene: TRBV7-2; CDR3 protein: CASSLSPGYEQYF; CDR3 DNA: TGTGCCAGCAGCTTATCCCCGGGCTACGAGCAGTACTTC
D gene: TRBD2; J gene: TRBJ2-1; CDR3 length: 15; clone size: many; V gene: TRBV7-8; CDR3 protein: CASSLAGSGAPEQFF; CDR3 DNA: TGTGCCAGCAGCTTAGCCGGGAGCGGGGCTCCTGAGCAGTTCTTC
D gene: NA; J gene: TRBJ2-2; CDR3 length: 16; clone size: NA; V gene: TRBV7-6; CDR3 protein: CASSLGSGLNTGELFF; CDR3 DNA: TGTGCCAGCAGCTTAGGATCAGGACTGAACACCGGGGAGCTGTTTTTT
D gene: NA; J gene: TRBJ1-2; CDR3 length: 14; clone size: many; V gene: TRBV9; CDR3 protein: CASSVEPRNYGYTF; CDR3 DNA: TGTGCCAGCAGCGTAGAGCCGAGGAATTATGGCTACACCTTC
D gene: TRBD2; J gene: TRBJ2-5; CDR3 length: 15; clone size: NA; V gene: TRBV7-9; CDR3 protein: CASSPGLAGAETQYF; CDR3 DNA: TGTGCCAGCAGCCCTGGACTAGCAGGGGCAGAGACCCAGTACTTC
D gene: NA; J gene: TRBJ2-1; CDR3 length: 15; clone size: NA; V gene: TRBV27; CDR3 protein: CASSSKGGAPNEQFF; CDR3 DNA: TGTGCCAGCAGTTCTAAGGGTGGGGCTCCTAATGAGCAGTTCTTC